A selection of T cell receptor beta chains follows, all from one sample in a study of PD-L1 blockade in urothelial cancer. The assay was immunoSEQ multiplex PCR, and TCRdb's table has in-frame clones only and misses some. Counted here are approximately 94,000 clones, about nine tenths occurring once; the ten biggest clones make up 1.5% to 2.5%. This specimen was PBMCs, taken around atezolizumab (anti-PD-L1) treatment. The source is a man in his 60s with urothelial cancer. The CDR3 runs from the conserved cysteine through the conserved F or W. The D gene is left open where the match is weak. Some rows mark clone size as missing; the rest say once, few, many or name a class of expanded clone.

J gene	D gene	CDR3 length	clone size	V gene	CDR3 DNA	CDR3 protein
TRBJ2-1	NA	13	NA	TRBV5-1	TGCGCCAGCAGCTTGGTCTACCAGGGTGAGCAGTTCTTC	CASSLVYQGEQFF
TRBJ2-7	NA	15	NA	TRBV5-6	TGTGCCAGCAGCCCTCCGGGAGACCCCTCCTACGAGCAGTACTTC	CASSPPGDPSYEQYF
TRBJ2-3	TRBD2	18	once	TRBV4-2	TGTGCCAGCAGCCAACTTCGGACTAGCGGGGGGCAGGCAGATACGCAGTATTTT	CASSQLRTSGGQADTQYF
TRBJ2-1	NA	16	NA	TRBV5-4	TGTGCCAGCAGATCTAACCGGGACTTACTTTACAATGAGCAGTTCTTC	CASRSNRDLLYNEQFF
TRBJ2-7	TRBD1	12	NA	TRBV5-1	TGCGCCAGCAGCGTGACAGGGGGCGCGCAGTACTTC	CASSVTGGAQYF
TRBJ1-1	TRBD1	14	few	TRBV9	TGTGCCAGCAGCGTAAGTTCAGGGGGCACTGAAGCTTTCTTT	CASSVSSGGTEAFF
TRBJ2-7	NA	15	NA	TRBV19	TGTGCCAGTAGTCCCGCCGGGACATATTCCTACGAGCAGTACTTC	CASSPAGTYSYEQYF
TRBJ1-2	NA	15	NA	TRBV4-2	TGTGCCAGCAGCCAAGATCGGGGGGCTAGCTATGGCTACACCTTC	CASSQDRGASYGYTF
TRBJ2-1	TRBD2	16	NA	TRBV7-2	TGTGCCAGCAGCTCTAGCGGGAGGGCCGTCTACAATGAGCAGTTCTTC	CASSSSGRAVYNEQFF
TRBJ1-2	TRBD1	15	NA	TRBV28	TGTGCCAGCAGCCGGACAGGGATTTTGGGCTATGGCTACACCTTC	CASSRTGILGYGYTF
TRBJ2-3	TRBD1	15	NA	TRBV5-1	TGCGCCAGCAGCAAAGGACAGGGGGCAACAGATACGCAGTATTTT	CASSKGQGATDTQYF
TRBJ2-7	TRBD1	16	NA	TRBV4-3	TGCGCCAGCAGCCAAGCGGACAGGGGGGGCCCTTACGAGCAGTACTTC	CASSQADRGGPYEQYF
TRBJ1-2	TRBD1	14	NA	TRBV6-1	TGTGCCAGCAGTGAGGGAAACAGGGGGCAGGGCTACACCTTC	CASSEGNRGQGYTF
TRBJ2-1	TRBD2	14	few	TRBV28	TGTGCCAGCAGTTCCCAGCGGGAGGTCACTGAGCAGTTCTTC	CASSSQREVTEQFF
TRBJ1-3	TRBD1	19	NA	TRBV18	TGTGCCAGCTCACCTATACCCCTTACAGGGGCGTCCTCTGGAAACACCATATATTTT	CASSPIPLTGASSGNTIYF
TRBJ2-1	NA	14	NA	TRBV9	TGTGCCAGCAGCGTTAAAGGAGGGTACAATGAGCAGTTCTTC	CASSVKGGYNEQFF
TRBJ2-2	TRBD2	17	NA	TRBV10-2	TGCGCCAGCAGTGAAAGGCGGGAGGCTGCGAACACCGGGGAGCTGTTTTTT	CASSERREAANTGELFF
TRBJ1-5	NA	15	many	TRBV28	TGTGCCAGCAATCCCCCTGAGGGGGTAAATCAGCCCCAGCATTTT	CASNPPEGVNQPQHF
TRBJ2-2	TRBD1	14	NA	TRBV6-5	TGTGCCAGCAGGAGGGACAGGGTGGGCGGGGAGCTGTTTTTT	CASRRDRVGGELFF
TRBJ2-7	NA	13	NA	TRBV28	TGTGCCAGCAGCAGTGGTTACAGAGACGAGCAGTACTTC	CASSSGYRDEQYF
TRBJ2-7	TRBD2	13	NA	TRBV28	TGTGCCAGCGGAGCGGGGGGGCAGCCCGAGCAGTACTTC	CASGAGGQPEQYF
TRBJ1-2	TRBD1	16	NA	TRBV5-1	TGCGCCAGCAGCTTTGAGACAGGGATAGGTAACTATGGCTACACCTTC	CASSFETGIGNYGYTF
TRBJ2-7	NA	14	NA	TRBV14	TGTGCCAGCAGCCAAATTTCATCGGGTGGCGAGCAGTACTTC	CASSQISSGGEQYF
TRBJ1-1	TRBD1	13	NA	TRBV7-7	TGTGCCAGCCCGGACAGGGTGAACACTGAAGCTTTCTTT	CASPDRVNTEAFF
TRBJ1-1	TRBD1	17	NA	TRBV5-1	TGCGCCAGCAAGGCGGGACAGGGGGTCGTCGTGAACACTGAAGCTTTCTTT	CASKAGQGVVVNTEAFF
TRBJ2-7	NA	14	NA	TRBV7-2	TGTGCCAGCAGCGCCCGACAGGCATCCTACGAGCAGTACTTC	CASSARQASYEQYF
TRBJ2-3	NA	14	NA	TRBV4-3	TGCGCCAGCAGCCAAGGCGGGGACACAGATACGCAGTATTTT	CASSQGGDTDTQYF
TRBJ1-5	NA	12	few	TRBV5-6	TGTGCCAGCAGCTTCCTCGATCAGCCCCAGCATTTT	CASSFLDQPQHF
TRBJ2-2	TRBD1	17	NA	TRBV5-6	TGTGCCAGCAGCTTGGGGTGGGACAGGGGGCATGACGGGGAGCTGTTTTTT	CASSLGWDRGHDGELFF
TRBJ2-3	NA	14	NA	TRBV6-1	TGTGCCAGCAGTGAATTCTCGGGGACAGATACGCAGTATTTT	CASSEFSGTDTQYF
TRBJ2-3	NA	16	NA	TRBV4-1	TGCGCCAGCAGCCAAGATAGAGCGGCCTTCACAGATACGCAGTATTTT	CASSQDRAAFTDTQYF
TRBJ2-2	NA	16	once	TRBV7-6	TGTGCCAGCAGCTTGGCTGCTGGAGGTTGGGCCGGGGAGCTGTTTTTT	CASSLAAGGWAGELFF
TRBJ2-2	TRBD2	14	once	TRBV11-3	TGTGCCAGCAGCTCGGTAGCGGGAGACGGGGAGCTGTTTTTT	CASSSVAGDGELFF
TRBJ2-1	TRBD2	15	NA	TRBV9	TGTGCCAGCAGCGTAGTGGCTAGCGGGGGTAATGAGCAGTTCTTC	CASSVVASGGNEQFF
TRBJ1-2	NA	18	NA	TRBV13	TGTGCCAGCAGCTTAAGTGACACTTCGGGGGGGGAGCTATATGGCTACACCTTC	CASSLSDTSGGELYGYTF
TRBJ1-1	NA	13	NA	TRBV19	TGTGCCAGTAGTATGAGGCGGGACACTGAAGCTTTCTTT	CASSMRRDTEAFF
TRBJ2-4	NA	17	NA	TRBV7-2	TGTGCCAGCAGCCTCTCAGGGCGGGAACTAGCCAAAAACATTCAGTACTTC	CASSLSGRELAKNIQYF
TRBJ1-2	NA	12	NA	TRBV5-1	TGCGCCAGCAGGACAGATAACTATGGCTACACCTTC	CASRTDNYGYTF
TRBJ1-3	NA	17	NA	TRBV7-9	TGTGCCAGCAGCTCCTGGGAGGTCGGGAGCTCTGGAAACACCATATATTTT	CASSSWEVGSSGNTIYF
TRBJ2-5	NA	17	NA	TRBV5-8	TGTGCCAGCAGCTTGGGACGGCGGGCCACAGTTGGGGAGACCCAGTACTTC	CASSLGRRATVGETQYF
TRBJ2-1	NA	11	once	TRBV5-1	TGCGCCAGCTCGGTCTTGGATGAGCAGTTCTTC	CASSVLDEQFF
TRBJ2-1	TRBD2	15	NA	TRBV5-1	TGCGCCAGCAGCTTGGGGCTAGCGGGAGTCAATGAGCAGTTCTTC	CASSLGLAGVNEQFF
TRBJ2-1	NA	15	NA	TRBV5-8	TGTGCCAGCAGCTTGGGTTCAGGGTGGGACAATGAGCAGTTCTTC	CASSLGSGWDNEQFF
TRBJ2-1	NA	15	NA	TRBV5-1	TGCGCCAGCAGCTCCGGGCCAGGGTATTACAATGAGCAGTTCTTC	CASSSGPGYYNEQFF
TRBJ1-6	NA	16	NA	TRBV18	TGTGCCAGCTCACCCCGGGGGAGCCGGGGGGATTCACCCCTCCACTTT	CASSPRGSRGDSPLHF
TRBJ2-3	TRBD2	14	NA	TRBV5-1	TGCGCCAGCAGCATTGCGGGGGGCACAGATACGCAGTATTTT	CASSIAGGTDTQYF
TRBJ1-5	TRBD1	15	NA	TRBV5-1	TGCGCCAGCAGCTCCGGGACAGGGAACAATCAGCCCCAGCATTTT	CASSSGTGNNQPQHF
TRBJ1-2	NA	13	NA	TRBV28	TGTGCCAGCATCCCGCAGGGGCACTATGGCTACACCTTC	CASIPQGHYGYTF
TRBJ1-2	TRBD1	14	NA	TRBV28	TGTGCCAGCAGCCCCAACAGGGGGCTATATGGCTACACCTTC	CASSPNRGLYGYTF
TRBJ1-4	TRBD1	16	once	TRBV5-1	TGCGCCAGCAGCTTGGAACCGGGACAGGGGTTAGAAAAACTGTTTTTT	CASSLEPGQGLEKLFF
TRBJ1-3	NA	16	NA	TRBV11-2	TGTGCCAGCAGCCGATGGCAGGGAGGGATTGGAAACACCATATATTTT	CASSRWQGGIGNTIYF
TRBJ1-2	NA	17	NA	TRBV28	TGTGCCAGCAGTTTACCCGCCTTGCAGGGGCCACACTATGGCTACACCTTC	CASSLPALQGPHYGYTF
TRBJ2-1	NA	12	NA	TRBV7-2	TGTGCCAGCAGCCCAAACGGGGATGAGCAGTTCTTC	CASSPNGDEQFF
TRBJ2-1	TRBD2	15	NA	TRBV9	TGTGCCAGCAGCGCTGGGGGGGGATCATACAATGAGCAGTTCTTC	CASSAGGGSYNEQFF